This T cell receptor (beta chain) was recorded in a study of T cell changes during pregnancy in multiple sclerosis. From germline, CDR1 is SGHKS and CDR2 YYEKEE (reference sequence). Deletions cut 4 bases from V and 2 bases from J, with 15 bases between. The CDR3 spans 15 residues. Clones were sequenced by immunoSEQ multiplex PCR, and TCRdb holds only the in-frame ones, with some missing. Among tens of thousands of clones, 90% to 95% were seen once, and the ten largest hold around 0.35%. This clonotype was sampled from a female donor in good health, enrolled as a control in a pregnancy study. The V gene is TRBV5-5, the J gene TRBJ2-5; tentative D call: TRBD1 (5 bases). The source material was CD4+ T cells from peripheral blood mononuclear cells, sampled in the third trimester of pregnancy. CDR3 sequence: CASSKDVTVQETQYF. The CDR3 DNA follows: TGTGCCAGCAGCAAGGACGTGACAGTTCAAGAGACCCAGTACTTC.